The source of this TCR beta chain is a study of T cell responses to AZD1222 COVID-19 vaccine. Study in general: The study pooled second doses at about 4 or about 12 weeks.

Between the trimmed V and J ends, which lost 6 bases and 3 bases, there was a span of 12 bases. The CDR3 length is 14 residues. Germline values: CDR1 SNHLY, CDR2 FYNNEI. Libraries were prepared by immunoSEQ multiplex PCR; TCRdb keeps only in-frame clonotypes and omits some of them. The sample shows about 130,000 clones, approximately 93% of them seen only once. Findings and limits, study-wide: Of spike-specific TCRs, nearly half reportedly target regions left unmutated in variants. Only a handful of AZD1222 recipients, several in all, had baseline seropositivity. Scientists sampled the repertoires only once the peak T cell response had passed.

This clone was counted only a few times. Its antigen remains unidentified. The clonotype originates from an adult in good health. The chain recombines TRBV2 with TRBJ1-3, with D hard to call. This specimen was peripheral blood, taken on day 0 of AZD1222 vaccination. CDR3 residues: CASSQRDIGNTIYF. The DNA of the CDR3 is TGTGCCAGCAGCCAGAGGGATATTGGAAACACCATATATTTT.